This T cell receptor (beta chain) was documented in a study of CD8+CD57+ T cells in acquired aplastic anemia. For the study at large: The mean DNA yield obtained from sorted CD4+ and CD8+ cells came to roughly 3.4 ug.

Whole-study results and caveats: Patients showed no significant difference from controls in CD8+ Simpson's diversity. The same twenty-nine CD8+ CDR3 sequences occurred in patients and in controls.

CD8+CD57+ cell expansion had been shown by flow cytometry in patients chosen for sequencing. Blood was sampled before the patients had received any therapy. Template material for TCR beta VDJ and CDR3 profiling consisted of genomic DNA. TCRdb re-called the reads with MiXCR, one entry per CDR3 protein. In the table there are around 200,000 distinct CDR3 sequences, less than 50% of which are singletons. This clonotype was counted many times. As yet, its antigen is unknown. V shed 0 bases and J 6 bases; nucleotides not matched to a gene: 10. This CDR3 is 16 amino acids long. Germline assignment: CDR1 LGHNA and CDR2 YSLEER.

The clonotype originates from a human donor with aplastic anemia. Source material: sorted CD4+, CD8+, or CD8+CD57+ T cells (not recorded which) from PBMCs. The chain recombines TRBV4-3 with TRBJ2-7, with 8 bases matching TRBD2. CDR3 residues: CASSQDVGGGPGEQYF. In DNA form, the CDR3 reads TGCGCCAGCAGCCAAGATGTGGGCGGGGGGCCTGGCGAGCAGTACTTC.